This entry describes one TCR beta chain. Its specificity is unknown. Treatment indicated: roughly 20 received Ad26.COV2.S at low or high dose, single or two shots; roughly five received placebo; per-sample allocation not given. Vaccine and placebo recipients were sampled on day 63 after the first injection. The sample comes from a study of Ad26.COV2.S vaccination and SARS-CoV-2 variants. About the study: Once or twice, 56 days apart, Ad26.COV2.S was delivered intramuscularly.

The CDR3 is 16 residues long. The germline V and J ends were trimmed by 0 bases and 1 base, with 11 bases remaining between them. Germline V gene sequence: CDR1 SGHTA, CDR2 FQGNSA. Assay: immunoSEQ multiplex PCR; the TCRdb copy retains only in-frame clones and omits some. The sample holds roughly 400,000 clones, 80% to 95% seen once. Study-level results: Non-spike TCR breadth did not differ much between vaccine and placebo recipients.

The input for sequencing was peripheral blood, taken in a trial of Ad26.COV2.S vaccine versus placebo. The source of this sequence is a person aged 18 to 65 who received the Ad26.COV2.S COVID-19 vaccine or a placebo. The gene calls are TRBV7-2 and TRBJ2-3; D may correspond to TRBD1 or TRBD2 (6 bases each). The CDR3 loop is CASSLAYRGRTDTQYF. The CDR3 nucleotides are TGTGCCAGCAGCTTAGCTTACCGGGGGCGCACAGATACGCAGTATTTT.